This TCR beta chain originates from a study of blood T cell repertoires in COVID-19. CDR1 is LNHNV, CDR2 YYDKDF, per germline (reference sequence). The CDR3 totals 15 residues. Trimming cost V 1 base and J 2 bases; bases outside gene matches: 4. In the original workflow: Counts of nucleated cells, estimated from reference gene primer amplification, were obtained. The repertoire was sequenced with immunoSEQ multiplex PCR; TCRdb's copy has only in-frame clones and lacks some. V and J calls and clone size follow that table, whereas D and trimming were derived from the DNA. This sample has around 190,000 clones, with 80% to 85% found just once. Participants spanned ages 18 to 89 years and resided in about 25 US areas. No more than 2 weeks before study entry, exposed participants had met a case of COVID-19.

The specimen was PBMCs or T cells enriched from blood (not recorded which). V gene TRBV15 combines with J gene TRBJ2-5, with 7 bases lining up with TRBD2. This sequence was found in a woman under 40 who had been exposed to COVID-19. The DNA for the CDR3 is TGTGCCACCAGCAGAGGAGCGGGGCTACAAGAGACCCAGTACTTC. It encodes CATSRGAGLQETQYF.